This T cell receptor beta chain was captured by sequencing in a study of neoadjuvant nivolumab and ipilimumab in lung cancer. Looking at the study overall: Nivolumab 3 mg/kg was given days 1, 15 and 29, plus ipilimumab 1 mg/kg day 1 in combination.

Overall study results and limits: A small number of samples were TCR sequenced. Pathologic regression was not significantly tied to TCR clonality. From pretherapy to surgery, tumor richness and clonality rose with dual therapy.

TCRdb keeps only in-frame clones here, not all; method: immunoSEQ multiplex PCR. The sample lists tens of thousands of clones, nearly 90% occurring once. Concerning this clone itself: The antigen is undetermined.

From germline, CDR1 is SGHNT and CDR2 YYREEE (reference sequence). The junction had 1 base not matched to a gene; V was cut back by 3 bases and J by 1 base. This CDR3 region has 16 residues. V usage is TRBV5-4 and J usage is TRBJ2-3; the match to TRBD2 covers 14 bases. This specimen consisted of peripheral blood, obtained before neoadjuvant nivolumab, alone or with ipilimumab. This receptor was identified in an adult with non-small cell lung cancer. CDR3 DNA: TGTGCCAGCAGCTGGGGACTAGCGGGAGGCACAGATACGCAGTATTTT. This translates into CASSWGLAGGTDTQYF.